This T cell receptor (beta chain) was found in a study of blood T cell repertoires in COVID-19. Across the study: Some COVID-19 samples were acute and others convalescent; all came from the United States, Italy and Spain.

The V gene's germline CDR1 is SGHVS and CDR2 FQNEAQ. This CDR3 spans 15 amino acids. Trimming shortened V by 0 bases and J by 10 bases, and 13 bases separated the two germline ends. The repertoire was sequenced with immunoSEQ multiplex PCR; TCRdb's copy has only in-frame clones and lacks some. The table has approximately 260,000 clones, about four fifths seen once. Material: peripheral blood. J is TRBJ1-6 and V is TRBV7-8; D call uncertain. This receptor was identified in a woman aged 80 or older with acute or convalescent COVID-19. CDR3 loop: CASSLAGLGRSPLHF. CDR3 coding DNA: TGTGCCAGCAGCTTAGCGGGTCTGGGGAGGTCACCCCTCCACTTT. Full variable domain (outside the CDR3, taken from reference TRBV7-8 and TRBJ1-6): GAGVSQSPRYKVAKRGQDVALRCDPISGHVSLFWYQQALGQGPEFLTYFQNEAQLDKSGLPSDRFFAERPEGSVSTLKIQRTQQEDSAVYLCASSLAGLGRSPLHFGNGTRLTVT.